The 27 T cell receptor beta chains below all came from one sample that was sequenced in a study of T cells in Graves' hyperthyroidism and ophthalmopathy. Amplified regions were TCR beta CDR3 sequences from RNA transcripts. An initial round of RT-PCR targeting the TCR CDR3 relied on the HTBI primer set. From the multiplex PCR reads, TCRdb called clonotypes with MiXCR, one entry per CDR3 protein. The data show a few hundred thousand distinct CDR3 sequences, 25% seen once. The source material was blood. The receptors originated from a man aged 50 to 59 with Graves' hyperthyroidism.

The chain combines TRBV5-1 with TRBJ2-3; no clear D gene. The V gene's germline CDR1 is SGHRS and CDR2 YFSETQ. V lost 2 bases to trimming and J lost 2 bases, with 12 bases between them. This CDR3 region has 15 residues. The CDR3 DNA is TGCGCCAGCAGCTTTGAGGTTTTGGCCACAGATACGCAGTATTTT. This encodes CASSFEVLATDTQYF.

The chain couples TRBV9 to TRBJ1-2, with 8 bases lining up with TRBD1. There are 14 residues in the CDR3. Per the germline V gene, CDR1 is SGDLS and CDR2 is YYNGEE. The junction had 1 base not matched to a gene; V was cut back by 0 bases and J by 3 bases. The CDR3 nucleotides read TGTGCCAGCAGCGTAGGGACAGGGTACTATGGCTACACCTTC. This encodes CASSVGTGYYGYTF.

This clonotype appeared many times. The chain is built from TRBV11-2 and TRBJ2-3; D might be TRBD1 (5 bases). V lost 3 bases and J lost 11, with 21 bases in between. Germline values: CDR1 SGHAT, CDR2 FQNNGV. The CDR3 contains 15 residues. CDR3 nucleotides: TGTGCCAGCAGCTTTGGTCAGCAGGGTTCGTATATGCAGTATTTT. Protein sequence: CASSFGQQGSYMQYF.

This clonotype was seen at least ten times. The rearrangement joins TRBV29-1 to TRBJ1-1, with 7 bases identical to TRBD1. The CDR3 consists of 13 residues. From germline, CDR1 is SQVTM and CDR2 ANQGSEA. V was pared by 5 bases and J by 4 bases, with 7 bases of the junction left unmatched. The CDR3 sequence is CSVIRQGGTEAFF. CDR3 nucleotide sequence: TGCAGCGTTATACGACAGGGCGGCACTGAAGCTTTCTTT. Full variable domain (remainder filled in from reference TRBV29-1 and TRBJ1-1): SAVISQKPSRDICQRGTSLTIQCQVDSQVTMMFWYRQQPGQSLTLIATANQGSEATYESGFVIDKFPISRPNLTFSTLTVSNMSPEDSSIYLCSVIRQGGTEAFFGQGTRLTVV.

This clonotype was detected only a few times. The chain couples TRBV3-1 to TRBJ2-7, with D possibly being TRBD1 or TRBD2 (6 bases each). Germline V gene sequence: CDR1 LGHDT, CDR2 YNNKEL (reference sequence). This CDR3 is built from 16 residues. V shed 3 bases and J shed 0 bases, with 15 bases lying between them. The CDR3 here is CASSQLGGGNSYEQYF. CDR3 sequence (DNA): TGTGCCAGCAGCCAGTTAGGAGGGGGTAACTCCTACGAGCAGTACTTC.

This clonotype was seen only a few times. This chain uses TRBV6-2 or TRBV6-3 with TRBJ2-7, with 7 bases that match TRBD2. The CDR3 is made up of 14 amino acids. Germline V gene sequence: CDR1 MNHEY, CDR2 SVGEGT. V shed 6 bases, J shed 3 bases, and the junction held 8 bases outside the gene matches. This CDR3 reads CASRRAGTNYEQYF. The CDR3 DNA reads as TGTGCCAGCAGGAGAGCGGGAACTAACTACGAGCAGTACTTC.

The table lists this clonotype with a few counts. V gene TRBV7-3 combines with J gene TRBJ1-2, with D possibly TRBD1 on 6 matching bases. The CDR3 is 15 amino acids. The germline V gene has CDR1 SGHTA and CDR2 FQGTGA. Trimming removed 2 bases at V and 2 bases at J, with 12 bases between. The CDR3 here is CASSLAGANNYGYTF. In DNA form, the CDR3 reads TGTGCCAGCAGCTTAGCAGGGGCCAACAACTATGGCTACACCTTC. The full variable domain, completed using reference TRBV7-3 and TRBJ1-2, is GAGVSQTPSNKVTEKGKYVELRCDPISGHTALYWYRQSLGQGPEFLIYFQGTGAADDSGLPNDRFFAVRPEGSVSTLKIQRTERGDSAVYLCASSLAGANNYGYTFGSGTRLTVV.

This chain uses TRBV4-1 with TRBJ2-7, with unresolved D. V was cut by 1 base and J by 5 bases, with 9 bases left in between. The CDR3 spans 13 residues. Germline V gene lookup returns CDR1 MGHRA and CDR2 YSYEKL. The CDR3 nucleotides read TGCGCCAGCAGCCAAGTGGGCGTTAACGAGCAGTACTTC. Translation: CASSQVGVNEQYF.

The chain has TRBV11-3 and TRBJ2-1; 14 nucleotides agree with TRBD2. This CDR3 spans 19 amino acids. Germline values: CDR1 SGHNT, CDR2 YENEEA. Trimming cost V 2 bases and J 7 bases; bases outside gene matches: 13. CDR3 in amino acids: CASSLSLWGTSGGLNEQFF. Written as DNA, the CDR3 is TGTGCCAGCAGCTTATCTCTCTGGGGGACTAGCGGGGGACTAAATGAGCAGTTCTTC. The entire variable domain, with the rest obtained from reference TRBV11-3 and TRBJ2-1, is as follows: EAGVVQSPRYKIIEKKQPVAFWCNPISGHNTLYWYLQNLGQGPELLIRYENEEAVDDSQLPKDRFSAERLKGVDSTLKIQPAELGDSAVYLCASSLSLWGTSGGLNEQFFGPGTRLTVL.

The chain uses TRBV5-4 and TRBJ1-2; D not certain. The CDR3 consists of 15 residues. V was cut by 4 bases and J by 8 bases, with 21 bases left in between. Germline V gene lookup returns CDR1 SGHNT and CDR2 YYREEE (reference sequence). CDR3: CASSPTGSLVKGYTF. The CDR3 coding sequence is TGTGCCAGCAGCCCAACCGGGAGCCTTGTGAAGGGCTACACCTTC.

The chain employs TRBV29-1 and TRBJ1-6; TRBD1 agrees at 7 bases. This CDR3 is 13 amino acids long. V dropped 5 bases and J dropped 7; count of bases not matched to a gene: 5. Per germline, CDR1 SQVTM and CDR2 ANQGSEA. CDR3 in amino acids: CSVRQGGNSPLHF. The CDR3 DNA sequence: TGCAGCGTTCGACAGGGCGGGAATTCACCCCTCCACTTT.

This clonotype was recorded at least ten times. The V and J genes are TRBV11-2 and TRBJ2-7; 8 bases are shared with TRBD2. Germline trimming cut 0 bases from V and 0 bases from J; bases unmatched to any gene: 4. There are 16 residues in the CDR3. Germline-derived CDR1 and CDR2 are SGHAT and FQNNGV. The CDR3 DNA follows: TGTGCCAGCAGCTTAGATCTCGGGGGGGCCTCCTACGAGCAGTACTTC. Protein sequence: CASSLDLGGASYEQYF.

A few counts support this clonotype. The chain links TRBV7-2 to TRBJ2-7; weak D call: TRBD2 (6 bases). Germline V gene data show CDR1 as SGHTA and CDR2 as FQGNSA. This CDR3 contains 15 residues. The V end was cut by 5 bases, the J end by 0 bases, with 14 bases between. The CDR3 reads CASSELGLHSYEQYF. CDR3 nucleotide sequence: TGTGCCAGCAGCGAGTTAGGACTACACTCCTACGAGCAGTACTTC.

The chain employs TRBV19 and TRBJ2-1; D perhaps matches TRBD1 (6 bases). Trimming left V 1 base short and J 11 bases short, with 12 bases between. Per the germline V gene, CDR1 is LNHDA and CDR2 is SQIVND (reference sequence). The CDR3 is 13 residues long. As DNA, the CDR3 is TGTGCCAGTAGTATAGGGTCAGGGGCTAAGCAGTTCTTC. It translates to CASSIGSGAKQFF.

This chain connects TRBV2 to TRBJ1-1; D may be TRBD1 (5 bases). This CDR3 spans 14 amino acids. Germline CDR1 reads SNHLY; CDR2 reads FYNNEI. The V end lost 4 bases, the J end lost 4 bases, and 13 bases lay between the germline ends. The CDR3 sequence is CASSATGRSTEAFF. CDR3 nucleotides: TGTGCCAGCAGTGCTACAGGACGGAGCACTGAAGCTTTCTTT.

This clonotype occurred many times. The rearrangement links TRBV7-2 to TRBJ1-1; D is unclear. Germline V gene data show CDR1 as SGHTA and CDR2 as FQGNSA. This CDR3 has 13 amino acids. V gave up 5 bases and J gave up 2 bases, with 9 bases separating them. The chain's CDR3 is CASSVQPNTEAFF. In DNA form, the CDR3 reads TGTGCCAGCAGCGTCCAACCCAACACTGAAGCTTTCTTT.

The table lists this clonotype with a few counts. J is TRBJ2-2 and V is TRBV3-1; D perhaps matches TRBD2 (5 bases). Trimming removed 0 bases from V and 5 bases from J, with 13 bases in between. Germline assignment: CDR1 LGHDT and CDR2 YNNKEL (reference sequence). The CDR3 totals 16 residues. CDR3 DNA sequence: TGTGCCAGCAGCCAAGAAGGTTTTGGACTGACCGGGGAGCTGTTTTTT. Translating it yields CASSQEGFGLTGELFF.

This clonotype was observed a few times. The chain employs TRBV5-1 and TRBJ2-1; D is unclear. The V gene's germline CDR1 is SGHRS and CDR2 YFSETQ. This CDR3 region has 15 residues. V was trimmed by 4 bases and J by 1 base, leaving 12 bases between them. CDR3: CASSPPLDSYNEQFF. In nucleotides, the CDR3 is TGCGCCAGCAGCCCTCCGTTAGATTCCTACAATGAGCAGTTCTTC.

This clonotype turned up a few times. This chain connects TRBV19 to TRBJ2-3, with 8 bases matching TRBD2. The junction had 8 bases not matched to a gene; V was cut back by 8 bases and J by 4 bases. This CDR3 is 14 amino acids long. Germline CDR1 is LNHDA and CDR2 is SQIVND (reference sequence). CDR3 in DNA: TGTGCCAGTTCGTTTAGCGGGATCGCAGATACGCAGTATTTT. Translated: CASSFSGIADTQYF.

V gene TRBV5-6 combines with J gene TRBJ1-4; D call uncertain. CDR1 and CDR2 (germline): SGHDT, YYEEEE. Trimming took 4 bases from V and 7 from J, leaving 14 bases between them. This CDR3 spans 14 amino acids. CDR3 loop: CASSPWARGEKLFF. CDR3 in DNA: TGTGCCAGCAGCCCGTGGGCCCGGGGTGAAAAACTGTTTTTT.

This clonotype has just a few counts. V usage is TRBV7-9 and J usage is TRBJ2-1, with 9 bases that match TRBD2. The CDR3 is made up of 15 amino acids. V shed 2 bases, J shed 8 bases, and the junction held 7 bases outside the gene matches. Germline V gene data show CDR1 as SEHNR and CDR2 as FQNEAQ (reference sequence). The CDR3 coding sequence is TGTGCCAGCAGCTTACAAATATTAGCGGGAGATGAGCAGTTCTTC. The encoded protein is CASSLQILAGDEQFF.

This chain links TRBV30 with TRBJ1-6, with D perhaps TRBD1 (5 bases). Looked up from germline, CDR1 is GTSNPN and CDR2 is SVGIG (reference sequence). Trimming removed 4 bases at V and 9 bases at J, with 13 bases between. This CDR3 spans 13 amino acids. CDR3 nucleotide sequence: TGTGCCTGGAACCAGGGCCTCGGTTCACCCCTCCACTTT. As protein: CAWNQGLGSPLHF.

V and J are TRBV5-1 and TRBJ2-1; TRBD2 matches 7 bases. There are 17 residues in the CDR3. The ends lost 4 bases at V and 2 bases at J; junction bases unmatched: 12. Germline assignment: CDR1 SGHRS and CDR2 YFSETQ. Written as DNA, the CDR3 is TGCGCCAGCAGCCCGATTGGGGCGGGAGTCCCCTACAATGAGCAGTTCTTC. Translation: CASSPIGAGVPYNEQFF. Using reference TRBV5-1 and TRBJ2-1 for the parts outside the CDR3, the full variable domain is KAGVTQTPRYLIKTRGQQVTLSCSPISGHRSVSWYQQTPGQGLQFLFEYFSETQRNKGNFPGRFSGRQFSNSRSEMNVSTLELGDSALYLCASSPIGAGVPYNEQFFGPGTRLTVL.

This clonotype appeared a few times. The chain couples TRBV6-1 to TRBJ2-2; 7 bases align to TRBD1. Germline values: CDR1 MNHNS, CDR2 SASEGT. This CDR3 region has 16 residues. V shed 5 bases and J 2 bases; nucleotides not matched to a gene: 8. The CDR3 is CASSSLDRINTGELFF. Here the CDR3 DNA reads TGTGCCAGCAGTTCCCTGGACAGGATTAACACCGGGGAGCTGTTTTTT.

V usage is TRBV12-3 or TRBV12-4 and J usage is TRBJ1-1; a weak D match, TRBD1 (5 bases). The length of the CDR3 is 17 residues. V lost 5 bases, J lost 1 base, and 20 bases lay in between. The CDR3 region is CASSPRLGVGSNTEAFF. CDR3 nucleotides: TGTGCCAGCAGTCCCCGTTTGGGGGTAGGTTCGAACACTGAAGCTTTCTTT.

Concerning this clonotype itself: An end of the junction does not agree with germline; a read error may underlie this. This rearrangement joins TRBV20-1 to TRBJ2-1; 10 nucleotides align to TRBD2. From germline, CDR1 is DFQATT and CDR2 SNEGSKA (reference sequence). The CDR3 has 15 amino acids. As DNA, the CDR3 is TGCAGTGCTAGGGGGGCTAGCGGGAGATTAAATGGGCAGTTCTTC. The encoded protein is CSARGASGRLNGQFF.

J is TRBJ2-3 and V is TRBV6-1; D gene unclear. The CDR3 length is 14 residues. The germline V gene encodes CDR1 MNHNS and CDR2 SASEGT. Trimming cost V 6 bases and J 1 base, with 11 bases left between them. This chain's CDR3 is CASRMGSGTDTQYF. CDR3 nucleotides: TGTGCCAGCAGAATGGGGTCTGGCACAGATACGCAGTATTTT.